Listed below are T cell receptor beta chains from one sample, sequenced in a study of T cell changes during pregnancy in multiple sclerosis. Generated by immunoSEQ multiplex PCR, the TCRdb table keeps only in-frame clones and is missing some. Of 85,000 to 130,000 clones in the sample, approximately 90% were seen once. The specimen was peripheral blood, collected after pregnancy. All receptors come from a female donor with multiple sclerosis, enrolled in a pregnancy study. Both conserved end residues are part of each CDR3. Fields, in order: clone size, V gene, D gene, J gene, CDR3 DNA, CDR3 protein. The D gene is left open where the match is weak. Where a row states a size, it is once, few, many or the class of an expanded clone; other rows omit it.

once	TRBV9	TRBD1	TRBJ2-7	TGTGCCAGCAGCGGCACGGGACAGGGGAAGACCTACGAGCAGTACTTC	CASSGTGQGKTYEQYF
-	TRBV18	-	TRBJ1-5	TGTGCCAGCTCGGTCCGGGACTCCGATCAGCCCCAGCATTTT	CASSVRDSDQPQHF
-	TRBV5-4	TRBD2	TRBJ2-1	TGTGCCAGCAGCTCGGGACTAGCGGGGACATACAATGAGCAGTTCTTC	CASSSGLAGTYNEQFF
-	TRBV28	-	TRBJ2-2	TGTGCCAGCAGTCCCATTGTGAGGACCGGGGAGCTGTTTTTT	CASSPIVRTGELFF
-	TRBV29-1	TRBD1	TRBJ2-7	TGCAGCGTACGAAAGTCGGGACAGGGAACCGAGCAGTACTTC	CSVRKSGQGTEQYF
-	TRBV7-3	-	TRBJ1-2	TGTGCCAGCAGCTTAACGTCCGGGGGTGGCTACACCTTC	CASSLTSGGGYTF
-	TRBV2	TRBD1	TRBJ1-1	TGTGCCAGCAGTGAAGGGGACAGGGGATGGGAAGCTTTCTTT	CASSEGDRGWEAFF
-	TRBV25-1	TRBD1	TRBJ1-5	TGTGCCAGCAGTGAAGGAGGGGGCGTCTATCAGCCCCAGCATTTT	CASSEGGGVYQPQHF
-	TRBV7-9	TRBD2	TRBJ2-1	TGTGCCAGCGAAAGCGGGGGTGGTGGGAATGAGCAGTTCTTC	CASESGGGGNEQFF
-	TRBV28	-	TRBJ2-7	TGTGCCAGCAGGACGGGAACACACTCCTACGAGCAGTACTTC	CASRTGTHSYEQYF